The 17 T cell receptor beta chains presented below share a single source sample, sequenced in a study of blood T cell repertoires in COVID-19. Method: immunoSEQ multiplex PCR; TCRdb's copy keeps in-frame clones and lacks some. The table records 50,000 or so clones, 90% to 95% of them present only once. Sequencing used peripheral blood. Receptors were obtained from a man in his fifties or sixties with COVID-19, enrolled during active disease.

The chain recombines TRBV15 with TRBJ1-4; D not certain. Trimming removed 8 bases at V and 0 bases at J, with 13 bases between. The length of the CDR3 is 15 residues. Germline CDR1 is LNHNV and CDR2 is YYDKDF (reference sequence). DNA of the CDR3: TGTGCCACCCGTCAAATAGTAGCAACTAATGAAAAACTGTTTTTT. It translates to CATRQIVATNEKLFF.

The chain is built from TRBV7-9 and TRBJ2-7, with D perhaps TRBD2 (6 bases). CDR3 length: 13 residues. Germline CDR1 SEHNR, CDR2 FQNEAQ (reference sequence). Trimming took 6 bases from V and 3 from J, leaving 12 bases between them. Written as DNA, the CDR3 is TGTGCCAGCAGAAGGGACTCCAGCTACGAGCAGTACTTC. It is translated as CASRRDSSYEQYF. Full variable domain (outside the CDR3, taken from reference TRBV7-9 and TRBJ2-7): DTGVSQNPRHKITKRGQNVTFRCDPISEHNRLYWYRQTLGQGPEFLTYFQNEAQLEKSRLLSDRFSAERPKGSFSTLEIQRTEQGDSAMYLCASRRDSSYEQYFGPGTRLTVT.

The chain joins TRBV29-1 to TRBJ1-2; 10 bases line up with TRBD1. V was clipped by 3 bases and J by 9 bases; unmatched bases: 10. The germline gives CDR1 SQVTM, CDR2 ANQGSEA. This CDR3 contains 14 residues. CDR3 loop: CSVDQGQGTGSYTF. The CDR3 DNA is TGCAGCGTTGATCAGGGACAGGGGACGGGAAGCTACACCTTC. The variable domain in full, completed from reference TRBV29-1 and TRBJ1-2, reads SAVISQKPSRDICQRGTSLTIQCQVDSQVTMMFWYRQQPGQSLTLIATANQGSEATYESGFVIDKFPISRPNLTFSTLTVSNMSPEDSSIYLCSVDQGQGTGSYTFGSGTRLTVV.

The chain recombines TRBV5-1 with TRBJ1-5, with 8 positions matching TRBD1. The CDR3 has 15 residues. The V and J ends lost 0 bases and 5 bases, in that order; junction bases with no gene match: 4. Per the germline V gene, CDR1 is SGHRS and CDR2 is YFSETQ. In DNA, the CDR3 is TGCGCCAGCAGCTTGGGTCAGGGGGCGGATCAGCCCCAGCATTTT. It yields the protein CASSLGQGADQPQHF.

The V gene is TRBV24-1, the J gene TRBJ2-2; 7 bases map to TRBD2. The germline CDR1 and CDR2 sequences are KGHDR and SFDVKD. J gave up 5 bases and V 5 bases, and 13 bases lay outside the gene matches. This CDR3 spans 17 amino acids. CDR3 in amino acids: CATSGFGGEGWTGELFF. The CDR3 DNA sequence: TGTGCCACCAGTGGTTTTGGAGGGGAGGGATGGACCGGGGAGCTGTTTTTT.

The V gene is TRBV12-3 or TRBV12-4, the J gene TRBJ1-1; 10 positions match TRBD1. V lost 2 bases to trimming and J lost 13 bases; unmatched junction nucleotides: 7. The CDR3 sequence is 13 residues long. The CDR3 sequence: CASSLRDRGHVFF. CDR3 coding DNA: TGTGCCAGCAGTTTAAGGGACAGGGGACACGTTTTCTTT.

This chain links TRBV6-5 with TRBJ2-7; no clear D. The CDR3 covers 14 residues. Trimming took 2 bases from V and 2 from J, leaving 10 bases between them. Germline CDR1 is MNHEY and CDR2 is SVGAGI. The CDR3 sequence is CASSYSERAYEQYF. The DNA for the CDR3 is TGTGCCAGCAGTTACAGTGAGAGAGCCTACGAGCAGTACTTC.

The chain has TRBV19 and TRBJ1-5; a possible D gene is TRBD1 (6 bases). The V and J ends lost 3 bases and 5 bases respectively, with 14 bases between them. The CDR3 has 15 amino acids. Germline loops: CDR1 LNHDA, CDR2 SQIVND (reference sequence). Here the CDR3 reads CASSIQQGWDQPQHF. DNA of the CDR3: TGTGCCAGTAGTATTCAACAGGGTTGGGATCAGCCCCAGCATTTT.

The chain couples TRBV29-1 to TRBJ2-7; D perhaps matches TRBD1 (5 bases). V was shortened by 5 bases and J by 3 bases, with 11 bases between the two germline ends. The CDR3 is made up of 12 amino acids. Looked up from germline, CDR1 is SQVTM and CDR2 is ANQGSEA. CDR3 sequence (DNA): TGCAGCGTTCGTAAGGGGAACTACGAGCAGTACTTC. Amino acid sequence: CSVRKGNYEQYF.

V gene TRBV5-4 combines with J gene TRBJ2-7, with D possibly being TRBD1 (6 bases). This CDR3 has 15 residues. Trimming cost V 4 bases and J 1 base, with 15 bases left between them. In germline, CDR1 is SGHNT, CDR2 YYREEE (reference sequence). The CDR3 nucleotides read TGTGCCAGCAGCGACGGGACAACCGAGTCCTACGAGCAGTACTTC. This gives the protein CASSDGTTESYEQYF.

The chain joins TRBV12-5 to TRBJ1-1; D is ambiguous. V lost 5 bases to trimming and J lost 3 bases, with 4 bases between them. Germline-derived CDR1 and CDR2 are LGHNT and FRNRAP. CDR3 length: 11 amino acids. In nucleotides, the CDR3 is TGTGCTAGTGGTCTGTACACTGAAGCTTTCTTT. Translation gives CASGLYTEAFF.

V usage is TRBV2 and J usage is TRBJ2-2; TRBD1 matches 10 bases. The germline V gene encodes CDR1 SNHLY and CDR2 FYNNEI. This CDR3 has 14 amino acids. Unmatched junction bases numbered 3, after V lost 4 bases and J lost 7 bases. In nucleotides, the CDR3 is TGTGCCAGCAGTGGACAGGGGGCAAGCGGGGAGCTGTTTTTT. Translation gives CASSGQGASGELFF.

J is TRBJ1-4 and V is TRBV19; D unclear. Germline lookup yields CDR1 LNHDA and CDR2 SQIVND (reference sequence). V was shortened by 8 bases and J by 3 bases, with 16 bases between the two germline ends. There are 15 residues in the CDR3. As DNA, the CDR3 is TGTGCCAGTTGCCCCGTGGCAGTCCCTAATGAAAAACTGTTTTTT. Translating it yields CASCPVAVPNEKLFF. The full variable domain, its missing parts supplied by reference TRBV19 and TRBJ1-4, is DGGITQSPKYLFRKEGQNVTLSCEQNLNHDAMYWYRQDPGQGLRLIYYSQIVNDFQKGDIAEGYSVSREKKESFPLTVTSAQKNPTAFYLCASCPVAVPNEKLFFGSGTQLSVL.

The rearrangement links TRBV4-2 to TRBJ1-6, with D perhaps matching TRBD1 (6 bases). CDR1 LGHNA and CDR2 YNFKEQ come from the germline V gene. The V end lost 0 bases, the J end lost 9 bases, and 12 bases lay between the germline ends. The CDR3 is made up of 15 amino acids. The CDR3 region has the DNA TGTGCCAGCAGCCAAGAGGGGGCCGCTGGTTCACCCCTCCACTTT. This translates into CASSQEGAAGSPLHF.

This chain connects TRBV24-1 to TRBJ1-5; weak D call: TRBD1 (5 bases). Germline assignment: CDR1 KGHDR and CDR2 SFDVKD. This CDR3 is built from 17 residues. V was pared by 1 base and J by 2 bases, with 14 bases between. The CDR3 spells CATSDFDRGQGNQPQHF. The CDR3 coding sequence is TGTGCCACCAGTGATTTTGATAGGGGTCAGGGCAATCAGCCCCAGCATTTT.

For this clone: Within the sample, other DNA sequences also encode this same CDR3. Here the CDR3 reads CASSPRQGTGNTIYF. CDR3 in DNA: TGTGCCAGCAGCCCCCGACAGGGCACTGGAAACACCATATATTTT. This chain connects TRBV3-1 (or the pseudogene TRBV3-2) to TRBJ1-3; 7 nucleotides agree with TRBD1. Germline CDR1 reads LGHDT; CDR2 reads YNNKEL (reference sequence). After removal of 4 bases from V and 2 bases from J, the junction contained 5 bases not matched to a gene. The CDR3 spans 15 residues.

This chain links TRBV11-1 with TRBJ2-1; the D gene is possibly TRBD2 (5 bases). This CDR3 is built from 15 residues. Trimming took 3 bases from V and 8 from J, leaving 17 bases between them. From germline, CDR1 is SGHAT and CDR2 FQDESV (reference sequence). The CDR3 nucleotides read TGTGCCAGCAGCTTCGGACCAGAGCGGTGGGATGAGCAGTTCTTC. This sequence encodes CASSFGPERWDEQFF.